A selection of T cell receptor beta chains follows, all from one sample in a study of shared clonotypes between healthy human individuals. The repertoire was sequenced with immunoSEQ multiplex PCR; TCRdb's copy has only in-frame clones and lacks some. The table has 2 million to 2.5 million clones, around 96% seen once. The source material was naive CD8+ T cells sorted from blood. All receptors derive from a young man in good health. Each CDR3 is given with its conserved first and last residue. D genes are given only for firm matches. Size is stated for part of the rows, as once, few or many counts, or as a class when the clone is expanded.

size	V	J	D	CDR3	DNA
NA	TRBV19	TRBJ2-2	NA	CASSPLAVGTGELFF	TGTGCCAGTAGTCCCCTGGCAGTAGGAACCGGGGAGCTGTTTTTT
NA	TRBV28	TRBJ1-6	NA	CASSLRSSYNSPLHF	TGTGCCAGCAGTTTACGGAGCTCCTATAATTCACCCCTCCACTTT
NA	TRBV6-4	TRBJ1-1	TRBD1	CASRERTGPGLGTEAFF	TGTGCCAGCAGGGAACGGACAGGGCCGGGTTTGGGTACTGAAGCTTTCTTT
NA	TRBV6-1	TRBJ2-7	NA	CASSPGLAVGEQYF	TGTGCCAGCAGTCCGGGACTCGCCGTGGGCGAGCAGTACTTC
NA	TRBV15	TRBJ2-2	NA	CATSRVQGMTGELFF	TGTGCCACCAGCAGAGTTCAGGGGATGACCGGGGAGCTGTTTTTT
once	TRBV15	TRBJ1-2	NA	CATSSRDKLNYGYTF	TGTGCCACCAGCAGCCGGGACAAACTTAACTATGGCTACACCTTC
few	TRBV9	TRBJ1-5	NA	CASSVGWGNQPQHF	TGTGCCAGCAGCGTAGGTTGGGGCAATCAGCCCCAGCATTTT
NA	TRBV5-1	TRBJ2-7	NA	CASSLETGGGFEQYF	TGCGCCAGCAGCTTGGAAACAGGTGGGGGGTTCGAGCAGTACTTC
NA	TRBV10-2	TRBJ1-3	NA	CASSVGNTIYF	TGCGCCAGCAGTGTCGGAAACACCATATATTTT
NA	TRBV27	TRBJ2-2	TRBD2	CASGTGGSGTGELFF	TGTGCCAGCGGTACGGGAGGGTCAGGGACCGGGGAGCTGTTTTTT
NA	TRBV7-8	TRBJ2-7	TRBD1	CASSKTGTGGEQYF	TGTGCCAGCAGTAAAACCGGGACAGGGGGCGAGCAGTACTTC